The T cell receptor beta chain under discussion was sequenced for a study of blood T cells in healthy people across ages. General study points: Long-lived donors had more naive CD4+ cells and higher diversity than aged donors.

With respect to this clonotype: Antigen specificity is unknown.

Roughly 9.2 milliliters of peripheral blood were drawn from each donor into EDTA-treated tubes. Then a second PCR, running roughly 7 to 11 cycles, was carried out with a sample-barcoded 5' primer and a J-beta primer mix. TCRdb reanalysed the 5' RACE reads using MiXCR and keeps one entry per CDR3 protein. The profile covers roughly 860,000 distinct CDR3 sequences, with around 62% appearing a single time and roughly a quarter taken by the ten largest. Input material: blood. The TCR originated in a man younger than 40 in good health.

In DNA, the CDR3 is TGTGCCAGCTCACCACCGTTGAGGGGAGGCCAAGAGACCCAGTACTTC. It encodes CASSPPLRGGQETQYF. The chain has TRBV18 and TRBJ2-4, with D possibly TRBD2 on 6 matching bases. The DNA matches TRBJ2-5 better at its end, which makes the J call doubtful. From germline, CDR1 is KGHSH and CDR2 LQKENI. The CDR3 loop spans 16 amino acids.